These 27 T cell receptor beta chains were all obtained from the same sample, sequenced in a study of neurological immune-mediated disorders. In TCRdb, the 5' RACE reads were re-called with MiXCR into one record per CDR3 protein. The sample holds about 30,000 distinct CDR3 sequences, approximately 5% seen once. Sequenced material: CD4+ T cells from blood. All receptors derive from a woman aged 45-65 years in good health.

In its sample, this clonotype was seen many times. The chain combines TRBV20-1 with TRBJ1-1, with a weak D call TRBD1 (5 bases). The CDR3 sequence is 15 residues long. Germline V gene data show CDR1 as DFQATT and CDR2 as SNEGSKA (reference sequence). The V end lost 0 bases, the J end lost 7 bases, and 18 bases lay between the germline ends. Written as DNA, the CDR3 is TGCAGTGCTAGAGATCCGCAGGCCTGGGGGGGTGAAGCTTTCTTT. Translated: CSARDPQAWGGEAFF.

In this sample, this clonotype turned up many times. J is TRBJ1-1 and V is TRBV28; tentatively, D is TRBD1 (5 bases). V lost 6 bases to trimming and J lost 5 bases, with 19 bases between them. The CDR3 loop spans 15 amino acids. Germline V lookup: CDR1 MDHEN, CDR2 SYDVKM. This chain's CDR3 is CASSGAWERWTEAFF. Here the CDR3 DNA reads TGTGCCAGCAGCGGGGCTTGGGAGAGGTGGACTGAAGCTTTCTTT. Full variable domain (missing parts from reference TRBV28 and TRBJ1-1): DVKVTQSSRYLVKRTGEKVFLECVQDMDHENMFWYRQDPGLGLRLIYFSYDVKMKEKGDIPEGYSVSREKKERFSLILESASTNQTSMYLCASSGAWERWTEAFFGQGTRLTVV.

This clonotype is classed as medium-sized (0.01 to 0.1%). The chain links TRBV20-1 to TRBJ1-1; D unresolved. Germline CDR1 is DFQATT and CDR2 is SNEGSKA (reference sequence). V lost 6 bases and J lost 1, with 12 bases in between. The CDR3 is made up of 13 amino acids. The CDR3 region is CSATPSRNTEAFF. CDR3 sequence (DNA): TGCAGTGCCACGCCAAGCAGGAACACTGAAGCTTTCTTT.

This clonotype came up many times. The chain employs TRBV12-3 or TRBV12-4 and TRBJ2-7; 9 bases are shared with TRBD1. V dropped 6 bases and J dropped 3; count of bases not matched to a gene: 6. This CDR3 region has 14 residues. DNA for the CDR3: TGTGCCAGCAGAAGGACAGGGGCAAGCTACGAGCAGTACTTC. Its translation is CASRRTGASYEQYF.

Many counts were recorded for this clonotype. The CDR3 here is CASSLAFSTGELFF. For the CDR3, the DNA is TGTGCCAGCAGCTTAGCGTTTTCCACCGGGGAGCTGTTTTTT. The rearrangement uses TRBV7-2 and TRBJ2-2, with D hard to call. The CDR3 runs to 14 residues. V lost 0 bases to trimming and J lost 4 bases, with 6 bases between them. The germline gives CDR1 SGHTA, CDR2 FQGNSA. The whole variable domain, remainder taken from reference TRBV7-2 and TRBJ2-2, is GAGVSQSPSNKVTEKGKDVELRCDPISGHTALYWYRQSLGQGLEFLIYFQGNSAPDKSGLPSDRFSAERTGGSVSTLTIQRTQQEDSAVYLCASSLAFSTGELFFGEGSRLTVL.

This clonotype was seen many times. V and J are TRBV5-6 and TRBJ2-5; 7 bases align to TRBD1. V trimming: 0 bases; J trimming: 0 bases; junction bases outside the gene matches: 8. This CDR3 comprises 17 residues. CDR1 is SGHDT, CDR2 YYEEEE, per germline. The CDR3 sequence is CASSLEGPGQYQETQYF. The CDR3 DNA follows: TGTGCCAGCAGCTTGGAGGGTCCGGGACAGTACCAAGAGACCCAGTACTTC.

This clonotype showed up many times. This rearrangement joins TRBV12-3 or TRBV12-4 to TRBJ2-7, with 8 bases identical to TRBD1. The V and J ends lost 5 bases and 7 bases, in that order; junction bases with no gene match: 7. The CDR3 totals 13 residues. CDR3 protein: CASSLQGASEQYF. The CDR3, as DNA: TGTGCCAGCAGTCTCCAGGGGGCATCTGAGCAGTACTTC.

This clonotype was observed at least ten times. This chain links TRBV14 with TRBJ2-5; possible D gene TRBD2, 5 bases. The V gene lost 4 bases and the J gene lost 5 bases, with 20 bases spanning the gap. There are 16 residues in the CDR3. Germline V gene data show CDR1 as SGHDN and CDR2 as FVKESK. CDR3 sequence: CASSRTPYSSGETQYF. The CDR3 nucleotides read TGTGCCAGCAGCCGGACTCCTTATAGCTCCGGGGAGACCCAGTACTTC. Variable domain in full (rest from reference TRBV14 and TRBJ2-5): EAGVTQFPSHSVIEKGQTVTLRCDPISGHDNLYWYRRVMGKEIKFLLHFVKESKQDESGMPNNRFLAERTGGTYSTLKVQPAELEDSGVYFCASSRTPYSSGETQYFGPGTRLLVL.

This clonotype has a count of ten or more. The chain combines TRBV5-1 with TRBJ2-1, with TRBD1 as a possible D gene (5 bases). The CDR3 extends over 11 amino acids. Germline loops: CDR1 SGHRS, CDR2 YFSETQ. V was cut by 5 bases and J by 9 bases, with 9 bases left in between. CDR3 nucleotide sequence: TGCGCCAGCAGAGGGGAAATTGAGCAGTTCTTC. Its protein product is CASRGEIEQFF.

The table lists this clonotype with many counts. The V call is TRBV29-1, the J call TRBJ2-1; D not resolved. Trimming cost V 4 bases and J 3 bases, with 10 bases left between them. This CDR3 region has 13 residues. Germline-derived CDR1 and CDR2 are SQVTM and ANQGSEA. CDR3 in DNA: TGCAGCGTTGTTTCCTTGAACTACAATGAGCAGTTCTTC. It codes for CSVVSLNYNEQFF.

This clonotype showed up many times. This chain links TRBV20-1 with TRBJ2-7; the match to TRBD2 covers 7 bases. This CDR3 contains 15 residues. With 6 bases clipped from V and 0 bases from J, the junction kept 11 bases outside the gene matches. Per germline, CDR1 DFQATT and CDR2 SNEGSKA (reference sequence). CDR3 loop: CSAIIPSGGSYEQYF. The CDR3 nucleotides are TGCAGTGCAATCATCCCTAGCGGAGGCTCCTACGAGCAGTACTTC.

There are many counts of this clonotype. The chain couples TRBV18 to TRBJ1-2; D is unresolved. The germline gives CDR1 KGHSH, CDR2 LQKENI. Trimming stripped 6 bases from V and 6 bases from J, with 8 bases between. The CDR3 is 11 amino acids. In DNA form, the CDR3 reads TGTGCCAGCTCTGCAAAGGATGGCTACACCTTC. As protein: CASSAKDGYTF.

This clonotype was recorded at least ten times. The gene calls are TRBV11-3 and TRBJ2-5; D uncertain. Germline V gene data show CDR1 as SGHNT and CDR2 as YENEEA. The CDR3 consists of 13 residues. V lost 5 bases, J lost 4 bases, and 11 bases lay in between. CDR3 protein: CASSLRARETQYF. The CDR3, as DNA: TGTGCCAGCAGCCTCCGAGCGAGAGAGACCCAGTACTTC.

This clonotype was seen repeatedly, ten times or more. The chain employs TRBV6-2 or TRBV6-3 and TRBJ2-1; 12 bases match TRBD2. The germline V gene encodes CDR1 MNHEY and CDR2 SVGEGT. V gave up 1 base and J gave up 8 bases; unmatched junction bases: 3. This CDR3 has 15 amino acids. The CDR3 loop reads CASSYLASGRDEQFF. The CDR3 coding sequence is TGTGCCAGCAGTTACTTGGCTAGCGGGAGGGATGAGCAGTTCTTC.

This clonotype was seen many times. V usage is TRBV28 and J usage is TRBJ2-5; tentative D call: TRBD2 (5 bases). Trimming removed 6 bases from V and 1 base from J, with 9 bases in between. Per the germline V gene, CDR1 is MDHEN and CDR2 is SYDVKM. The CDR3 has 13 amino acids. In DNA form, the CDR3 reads TGTGCCAGCAGCCGGGGATTCCAAGAGACCCAGTACTTC. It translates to CASSRGFQETQYF. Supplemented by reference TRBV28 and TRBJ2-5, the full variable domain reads DVKVTQSSRYLVKRTGEKVFLECVQDMDHENMFWYRQDPGLGLRLIYFSYDVKMKEKGDIPEGYSVSREKKERFSLILESASTNQTSMYLCASSRGFQETQYFGPGTRLLVL.

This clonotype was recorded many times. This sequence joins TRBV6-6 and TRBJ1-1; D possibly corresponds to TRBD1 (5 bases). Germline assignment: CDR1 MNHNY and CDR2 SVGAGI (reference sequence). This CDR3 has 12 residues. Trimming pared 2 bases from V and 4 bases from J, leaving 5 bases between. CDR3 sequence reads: CASSYGGTEAFF. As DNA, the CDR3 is TGTGCCAGCAGTTACGGGGGCACTGAAGCTTTCTTT.

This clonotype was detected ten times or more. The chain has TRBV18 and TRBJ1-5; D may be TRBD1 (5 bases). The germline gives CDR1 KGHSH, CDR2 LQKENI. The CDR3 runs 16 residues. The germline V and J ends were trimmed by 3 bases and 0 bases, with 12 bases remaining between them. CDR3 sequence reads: CASSPEGQPSNQPQHF. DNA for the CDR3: TGTGCCAGCTCACCGGAGGGGCAACCTAGCAATCAGCCCCAGCATTTT.

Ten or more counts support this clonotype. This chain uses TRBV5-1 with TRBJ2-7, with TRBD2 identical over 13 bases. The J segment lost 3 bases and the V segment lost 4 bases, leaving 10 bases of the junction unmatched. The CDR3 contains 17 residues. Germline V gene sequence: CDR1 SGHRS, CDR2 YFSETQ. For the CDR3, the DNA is TGCGCCAGCAGCAGATCGGGGACTAGCGGGGATTTCTACGAGCAGTACTTC. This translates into CASSRSGTSGDFYEQYF.

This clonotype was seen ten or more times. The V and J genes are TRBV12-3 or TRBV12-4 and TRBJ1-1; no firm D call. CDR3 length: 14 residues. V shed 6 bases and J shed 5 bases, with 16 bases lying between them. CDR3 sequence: CASSLGVVQTEAFF. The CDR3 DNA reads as TGTGCCAGCAGCCTCGGTGTAGTGCAAACTGAAGCTTTCTTT.

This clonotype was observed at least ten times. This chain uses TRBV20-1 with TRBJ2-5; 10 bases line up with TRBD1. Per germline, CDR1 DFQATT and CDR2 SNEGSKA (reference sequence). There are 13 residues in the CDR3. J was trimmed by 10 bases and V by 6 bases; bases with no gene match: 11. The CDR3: CSALGQGLRGQYF. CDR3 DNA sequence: TGCAGTGCCCTGGGACAGGGGTTGAGGGGCCAGTACTTC.

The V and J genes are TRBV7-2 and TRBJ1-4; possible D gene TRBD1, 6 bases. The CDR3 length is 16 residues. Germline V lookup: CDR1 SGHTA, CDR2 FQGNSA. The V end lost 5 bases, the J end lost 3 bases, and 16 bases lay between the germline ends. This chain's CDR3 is CASSQRSGGPNEKLFF. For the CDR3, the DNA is TGTGCCAGCAGCCAGAGGTCGGGGGGGCCTAATGAAAAACTGTTTTTT. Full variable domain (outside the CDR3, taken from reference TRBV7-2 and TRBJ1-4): GAGVSQSPSNKVTEKGKDVELRCDPISGHTALYWYRQSLGQGLEFLIYFQGNSAPDKSGLPSDRFSAERTGGSVSTLTIQRTQQEDSAVYLCASSQRSGGPNEKLFFGSGTQLSVL.

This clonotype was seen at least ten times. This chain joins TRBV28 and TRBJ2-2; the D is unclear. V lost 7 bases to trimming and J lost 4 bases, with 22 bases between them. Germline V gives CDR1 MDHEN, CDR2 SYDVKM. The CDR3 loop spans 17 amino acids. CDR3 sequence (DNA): TGTGCCAGCACCGCCGGGCAGCCCACATTGAGCACCGGGGAGCTGTTTTTT. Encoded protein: CASTAGQPTLSTGELFF.

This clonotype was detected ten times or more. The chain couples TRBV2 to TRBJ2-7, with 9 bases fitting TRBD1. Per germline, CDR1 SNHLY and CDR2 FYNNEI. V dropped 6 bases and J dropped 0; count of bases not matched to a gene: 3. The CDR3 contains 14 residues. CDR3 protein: CASRKTGGSYEQYF. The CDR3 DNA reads TGTGCCAGCAGGAAGACAGGGGGCTCCTACGAGCAGTACTTC.

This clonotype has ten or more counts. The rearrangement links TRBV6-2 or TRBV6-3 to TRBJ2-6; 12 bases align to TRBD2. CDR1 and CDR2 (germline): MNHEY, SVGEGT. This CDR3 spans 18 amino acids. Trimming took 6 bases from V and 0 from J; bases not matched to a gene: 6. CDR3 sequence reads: CASSASGGASSGANVLTF. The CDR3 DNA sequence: TGTGCCAGCAGCGCTAGCGGGGGGGCATCCTCTGGGGCCAACGTCCTGACTTTC.

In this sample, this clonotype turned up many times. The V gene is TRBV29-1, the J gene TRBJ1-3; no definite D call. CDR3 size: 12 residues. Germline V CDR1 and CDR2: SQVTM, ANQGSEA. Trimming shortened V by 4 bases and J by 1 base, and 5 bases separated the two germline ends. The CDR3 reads CSVVESGNTIYF. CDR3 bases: TGCAGCGTTGTAGAGTCTGGAAACACCATATATTTT.

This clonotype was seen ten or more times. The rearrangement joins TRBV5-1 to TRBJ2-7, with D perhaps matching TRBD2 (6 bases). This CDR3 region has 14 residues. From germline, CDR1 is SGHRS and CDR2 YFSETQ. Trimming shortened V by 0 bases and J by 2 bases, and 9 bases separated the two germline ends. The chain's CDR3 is CASSLDRRAYEQYF. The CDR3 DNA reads TGCGCCAGCAGCTTGGACAGGAGGGCCTACGAGCAGTACTTC.

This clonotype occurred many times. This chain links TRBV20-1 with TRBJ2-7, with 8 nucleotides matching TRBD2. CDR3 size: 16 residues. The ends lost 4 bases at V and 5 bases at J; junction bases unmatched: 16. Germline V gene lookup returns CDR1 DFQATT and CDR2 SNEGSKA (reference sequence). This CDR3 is CSAKGPWGLVSHEQYF. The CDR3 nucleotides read TGCAGTGCTAAGGGGCCCTGGGGACTAGTTTCCCACGAGCAGTACTTC.